This T cell receptor (beta chain) was identified during a study of T cells in Graves' hyperthyroidism and ophthalmopathy. A note on this clonotype: The antigen is undetermined.

Points from the study as a whole: The authors' 13 V-J model separated ophthalmopathy from stable hyperthyroidism. Also found in blood were most expanded thyroid clonotypes above 0.001.

With 5 bases removed from V and 2 bases from J, the gap between germline ends came to 9 bases. This CDR3 is built from 14 residues. Germline lookup yields CDR1 LNHDA and CDR2 SQIVND (reference sequence). TCR beta CDR3 regions were amplified from RNA. A first-round RT-PCR of the TCR CDR3 used the HTBI primer set. From the multiplex PCR reads, TCRdb called clonotypes with MiXCR, one entry per CDR3 protein. The table includes hundreds of thousands of distinct CDR3 sequences, roughly 20% detected once. Uncontrolled infections, other autoimmune diseases, pregnancy or lactation led to exclusion of patients. Thyroid ultrasound, orbital computed tomography, clinical symptoms, and serum thyroxine and TRAb underpinned diagnoses.

The source material was blood. The origin of this receptor is a man between 25 and 39 years old with Graves' ophthalmopathy. This chain connects TRBV19 to TRBJ2-2; D not resolved. The CDR3 DNA follows: TGTGCCAGTAGTGTTGGGCCAAACACCGGGGAGCTGTTTTTT. This encodes CASSVGPNTGELFF.